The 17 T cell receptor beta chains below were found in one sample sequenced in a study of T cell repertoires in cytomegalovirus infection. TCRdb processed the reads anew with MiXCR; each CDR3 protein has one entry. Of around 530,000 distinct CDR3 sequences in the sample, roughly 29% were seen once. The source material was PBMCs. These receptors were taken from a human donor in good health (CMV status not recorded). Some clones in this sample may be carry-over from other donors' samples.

DNA for the CDR3: TGTGCCAGCAGCACCGGACCTAAGTCCATGAACACTGAAGCTTTCTTT. This translates into CASSTGPKSMNTEAFF. The chain employs TRBV7-2 and TRBJ1-1, with D unresolved. Germline CDR1 and CDR2: SGHTA and FQGNSA. Trimming shortened V by 5 bases and J by 0 bases, and 16 bases separated the two germline ends. CDR3 length: 16 residues.

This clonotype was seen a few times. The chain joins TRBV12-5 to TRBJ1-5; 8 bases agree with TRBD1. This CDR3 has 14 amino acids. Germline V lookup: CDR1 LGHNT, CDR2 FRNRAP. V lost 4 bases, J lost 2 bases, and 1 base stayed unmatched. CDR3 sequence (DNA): TGTGCTAGTGGTTCGGGACAGGGCAATCAGCCCCAGCATTTT. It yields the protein CASGSGQGNQPQHF.

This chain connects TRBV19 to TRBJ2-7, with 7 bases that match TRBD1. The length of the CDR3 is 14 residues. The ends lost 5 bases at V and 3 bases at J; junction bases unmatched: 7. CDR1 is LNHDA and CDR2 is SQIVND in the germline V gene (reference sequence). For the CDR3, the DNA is TGTGCCAGTAGTTCACCGGGACAGTTCTACGAGCAGTACGTC. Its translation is CASSSPGQFYEQYV.

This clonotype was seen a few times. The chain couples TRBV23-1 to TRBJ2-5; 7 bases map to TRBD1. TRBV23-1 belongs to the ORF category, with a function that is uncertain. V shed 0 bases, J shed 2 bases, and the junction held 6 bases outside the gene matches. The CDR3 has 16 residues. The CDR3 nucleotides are TGCGCCAGCAGTCAATCCCGGGACAGTAAACAAGAGACCCAGTACTTC. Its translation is CASSQSRDSKQETQYF.

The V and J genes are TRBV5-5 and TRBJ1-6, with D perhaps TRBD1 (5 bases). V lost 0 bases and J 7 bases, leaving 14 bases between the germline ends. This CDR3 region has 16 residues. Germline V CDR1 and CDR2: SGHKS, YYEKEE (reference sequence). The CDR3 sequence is CASSLALAGSNSPLHF. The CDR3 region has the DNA TGTGCCAGCAGCTTGGCGTTGGCAGGGTCGAATTCACCCCTCCACTTT.

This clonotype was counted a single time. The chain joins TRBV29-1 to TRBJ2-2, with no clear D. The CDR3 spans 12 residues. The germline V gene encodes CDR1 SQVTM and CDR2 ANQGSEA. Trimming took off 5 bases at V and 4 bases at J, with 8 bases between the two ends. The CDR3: CSVRQSTGELFF. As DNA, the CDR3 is TGCAGCGTTCGTCAGTCCACCGGGGAGCTGTTTTTT.

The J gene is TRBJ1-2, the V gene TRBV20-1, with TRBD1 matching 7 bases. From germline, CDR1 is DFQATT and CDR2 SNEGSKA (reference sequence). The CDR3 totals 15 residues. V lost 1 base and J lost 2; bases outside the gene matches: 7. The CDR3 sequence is CSARALQGPNYGYTF. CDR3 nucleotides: TGCAGTGCTAGAGCGCTACAGGGGCCAAACTATGGCTACACCTTC.

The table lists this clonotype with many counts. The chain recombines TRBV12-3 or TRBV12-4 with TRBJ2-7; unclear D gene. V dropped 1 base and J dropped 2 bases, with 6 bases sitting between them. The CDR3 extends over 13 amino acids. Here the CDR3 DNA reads TGTGCCAGCAGTTTAGAGGCGGCCTACGAGCAGTACTTC. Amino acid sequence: CASSLEAAYEQYF.

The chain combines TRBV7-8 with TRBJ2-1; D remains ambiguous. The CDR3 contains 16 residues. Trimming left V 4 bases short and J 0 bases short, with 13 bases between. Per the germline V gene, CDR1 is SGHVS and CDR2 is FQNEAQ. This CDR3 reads CASSSRPRTSYNEQFF. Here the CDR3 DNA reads TGTGCCAGCAGCTCACGACCGCGCACCTCCTACAATGAGCAGTTCTTC. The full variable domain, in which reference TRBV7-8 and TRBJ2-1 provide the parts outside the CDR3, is GAGVSQSPRYKVAKRGQDVALRCDPISGHVSLFWYQQALGQGPEFLTYFQNEAQLDKSGLPSDRFFAERPEGSVSTLKIQRTQQEDSAVYLCASSSRPRTSYNEQFFGPGTRLTVL.

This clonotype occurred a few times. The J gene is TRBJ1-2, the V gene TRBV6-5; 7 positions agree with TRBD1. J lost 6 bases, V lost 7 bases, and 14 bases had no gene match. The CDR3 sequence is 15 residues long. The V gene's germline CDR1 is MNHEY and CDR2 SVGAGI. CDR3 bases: TGTGCCAGCACCTTAACTTACGAGGGACAGCATGGCTACACCTTC. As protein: CASTLTYEGQHGYTF.

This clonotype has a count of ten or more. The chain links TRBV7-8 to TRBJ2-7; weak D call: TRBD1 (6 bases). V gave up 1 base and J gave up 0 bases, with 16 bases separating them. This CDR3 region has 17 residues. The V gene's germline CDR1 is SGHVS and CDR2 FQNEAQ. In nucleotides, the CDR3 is TGTGCCAGCAGCTTAGGTTTGCTGGGCAGGGGCTCCTACGAGCAGTACTTC. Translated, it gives CASSLGLLGRGSYEQYF. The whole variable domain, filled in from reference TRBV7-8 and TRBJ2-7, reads GAGVSQSPRYKVAKRGQDVALRCDPISGHVSLFWYQQALGQGPEFLTYFQNEAQLDKSGLPSDRFFAERPEGSVSTLKIQRTQQEDSAVYLCASSLGLLGRGSYEQYFGPGTRLTVT.

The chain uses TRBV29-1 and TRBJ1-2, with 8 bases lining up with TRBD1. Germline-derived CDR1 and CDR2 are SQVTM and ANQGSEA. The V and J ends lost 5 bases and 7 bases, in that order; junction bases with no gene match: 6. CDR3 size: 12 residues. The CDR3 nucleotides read TGCAGCGTTCAGGGGGCGGCGTCTGGCTACACCTTC. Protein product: CSVQGAASGYTF.

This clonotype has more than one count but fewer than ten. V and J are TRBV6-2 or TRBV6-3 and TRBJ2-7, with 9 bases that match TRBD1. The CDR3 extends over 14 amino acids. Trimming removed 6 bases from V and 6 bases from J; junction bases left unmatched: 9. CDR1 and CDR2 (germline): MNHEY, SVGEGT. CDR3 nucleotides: TGTGCCAGCAGCCCCGGACAGGGGAGATTCGAGCAGTACGTC. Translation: CASSPGQGRFEQYV.

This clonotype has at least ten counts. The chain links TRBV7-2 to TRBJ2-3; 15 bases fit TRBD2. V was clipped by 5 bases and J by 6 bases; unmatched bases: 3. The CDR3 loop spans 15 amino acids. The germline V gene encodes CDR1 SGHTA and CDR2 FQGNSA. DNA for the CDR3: TGTGCCAGCAGCCGGACTAGCGGGAGGGGGGATACGCAGTATTTT. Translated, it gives CASSRTSGRGDTQYF.

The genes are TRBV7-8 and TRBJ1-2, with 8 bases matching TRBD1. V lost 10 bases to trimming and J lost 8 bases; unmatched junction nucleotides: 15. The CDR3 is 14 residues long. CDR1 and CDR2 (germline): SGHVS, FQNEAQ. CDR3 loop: CAIKTGQGGLGYTF. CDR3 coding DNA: TGTGCCATCAAAACCGGACAGGGCGGGTTAGGCTACACCTTC.

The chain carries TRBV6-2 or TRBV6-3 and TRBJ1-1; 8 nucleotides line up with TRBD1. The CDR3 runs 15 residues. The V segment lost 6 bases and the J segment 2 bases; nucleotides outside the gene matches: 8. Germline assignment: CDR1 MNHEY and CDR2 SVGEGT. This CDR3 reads CASRSPRGLNTEAFF. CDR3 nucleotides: TGTGCCAGCAGGTCTCCCAGGGGGCTTAACACTGAAGCTTTCTTT.

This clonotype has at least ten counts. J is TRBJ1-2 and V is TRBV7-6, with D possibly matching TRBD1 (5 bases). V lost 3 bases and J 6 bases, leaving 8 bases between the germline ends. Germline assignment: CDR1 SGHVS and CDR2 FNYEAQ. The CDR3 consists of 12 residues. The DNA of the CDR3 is TGTGCCAGCAGCTTGGGGGGGGATGGCTACACCTTC. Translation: CASSLGGDGYTF.